The present T cell receptor (beta chain) was sequenced within a study of T-cell memory formation after mild COVID-19. Trimming took 4 bases from V and 17 from J; bases not matched to a gene: 10. Germline CDR1 reads MNHNY; CDR2 reads SVGAGI (reference sequence). The CDR3 sequence is 12 residues long. This clonotype was seen repeatedly, ten times or more. Constant-segment primers were used for 5'RACE, and the resulting TCR alpha and TCR beta cDNA libraries carried sample barcodes and UMIs. TCRdb recomputed calls from the 5' RACE reads with MiXCR, one row per CDR3 protein. Of under 600,000 distinct CDR3 sequences listed, roughly 21% are singletons.

This sequence originates from an adult woman who had mild COVID-19 (a few samples of this study predate the infection). Cell type and time point are not known. The chain is built from TRBV6-6 and TRBJ1-4, with 7 positions matching TRBD1. Sequencing input: PBMCs or a T cell subset sorted from them (not recorded which). The DNA of the CDR3 is TGTGCCAGCAGTTCCCCAGGGGGATACTTTTTTTTT. Translation gives CASSSPGGYFFF.